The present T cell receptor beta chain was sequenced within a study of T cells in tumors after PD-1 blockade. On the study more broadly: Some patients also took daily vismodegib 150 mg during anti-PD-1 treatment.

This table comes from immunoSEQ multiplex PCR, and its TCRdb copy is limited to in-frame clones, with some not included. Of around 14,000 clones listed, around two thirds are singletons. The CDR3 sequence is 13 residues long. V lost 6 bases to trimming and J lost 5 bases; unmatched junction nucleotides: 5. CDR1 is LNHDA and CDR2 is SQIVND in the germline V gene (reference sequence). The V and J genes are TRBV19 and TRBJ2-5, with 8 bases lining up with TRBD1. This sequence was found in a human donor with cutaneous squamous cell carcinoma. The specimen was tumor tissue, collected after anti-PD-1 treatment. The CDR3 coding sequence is TGTGCCAGTAGGCCAGGGGGCGGGGAGACCCAGTACTTC. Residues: CASRPGGGETQYF.